These 27 T cell receptor beta chains were sequenced from one sample in a study of blood T cell repertoires in COVID-19. Only in-frame clones appear in the TCRdb table, and some are missing; sequencing was by immunoSEQ multiplex PCR. The profile shows under 300,000 clones, roughly 86% of them singletons. Sequenced input: PBMCs or T cells enriched from blood (not recorded which). Source of these receptors: a woman aged 60-75 years who had recovered from COVID-19.

The chain employs TRBV12-5 and TRBJ2-2, with 9 bases lining up with TRBD1. Germline V gene lookup returns CDR1 LGHNT and CDR2 FRNRAP. Trimming removed 4 bases from V and 4 bases from J; junction bases left unmatched: 4. This CDR3 is built from 15 residues. The CDR3 DNA sequence: TGTGCTAGTGGTTGGACAGGGGCGATCACCGGGGAGCTGTTTTTT. It is translated as CASGWTGAITGELFF.

This clone was detected only a few times. CDR3 region: CASSQSPGGGYGYTF. The CDR3 region has the DNA TGTGCCAGCAGCCAAAGTCCAGGGGGCGGCTATGGCTACACCTTC. V is TRBV4-2 and J is TRBJ1-2; 8 bases are shared with TRBD1. V was clipped by 2 bases and J by 4 bases; unmatched bases: 6. CDR3 size: 15 residues. Germline lookup yields CDR1 LGHNA and CDR2 YNFKEQ.

The chain couples TRBV11-1 to TRBJ1-1; 11 bases agree with TRBD1. With V trimmed by 5 bases and J by 11 bases, 16 bases remained unmatched. Germline V gene lookup returns CDR1 SGHAT and CDR2 FQDESV (reference sequence). CDR3 size: 16 residues. Here the CDR3 DNA reads TGTGCCAGCAGCCAAGACCCCGGGACAGGGGGGAGGAGTGCTTTCTTT. This sequence encodes CASSQDPGTGGRSAFF. The full variable domain, rest sourced from reference TRBV11-1 and TRBJ1-1, is EAEVAQSPRYKITEKSQAVAFWCDPISGHATLYWYRQILGQGPELLVQFQDESVVDDSQLPKDRFSAERLKGVDSTLKIQPAELGDSAMYLCASSQDPGTGGRSAFFGQGTRLTVV.

The chain has TRBV18 and TRBJ1-4; D might be TRBD1 (6 bases). Looked up from germline, CDR1 is KGHSH and CDR2 is LQKENI. Trimming pared 2 bases from V and 5 bases from J, leaving 21 bases between. CDR3 length: 18 amino acids. For the CDR3, the DNA is TGTGCCAGCTCACCAGGATCCCCCACAGGGCCCTTAAATGAAAAACTGTTTTTT. Amino acids: CASSPGSPTGPLNEKLFF.

The rearrangement joins TRBV19 to TRBJ1-2; TRBD1 matches at 8 bases. CDR3 length: 13 residues. The V gene's germline CDR1 is LNHDA and CDR2 SQIVND (reference sequence). Germline trimming cut 10 bases from V and 5 bases from J; bases unmatched to any gene: 9. CDR3 sequence reads: CATTGGTAYGYTF. The CDR3 bases are TGTGCCACCACAGGGGGGACAGCTTATGGCTACACCTTC.

CDR3 in amino acids: CASSLAPTSTDTQYF. DNA for the CDR3: TGCGCCAGCAGCTTGGCTCCTACTAGCACAGATACGCAGTATTTT. This chain uses TRBV5-1 with TRBJ2-3; unclear D gene. Germline V gene lookup returns CDR1 SGHRS and CDR2 YFSETQ. Deletions cut 0 bases from V and 0 bases from J, with 8 bases between. The CDR3 is 15 residues long. Variable domain in full (rest from reference TRBV5-1 and TRBJ2-3): KAGVTQTPRYLIKTRGQQVTLSCSPISGHRSVSWYQQTPGQGLQFLFEYFSETQRNKGNFPGRFSGRQFSNSRSEMNVSTLELGDSALYLCASSLAPTSTDTQYFGPGTRLTVL.

This clone was detected only once. This chain connects TRBV7-9 to TRBJ2-3; the match to TRBD2 covers 8 bases. V shed 5 bases, J shed 0 bases, and the junction held 4 bases outside the gene matches. The CDR3 is made up of 15 amino acids. Germline CDR1 and CDR2: SEHNR and FQNEAQ (reference sequence). As DNA, the CDR3 is TGTGCCAGCAGCCAGAGCGGGGGTAGCACAGATACGCAGTATTTT. Its protein product is CASSQSGGSTDTQYF. Variable domain in full (rest from reference TRBV7-9 and TRBJ2-3): DTGVSQNPRHKITKRGQNVTFRCDPISEHNRLYWYRQTLGQGPEFLTYFQNEAQLEKSRLLSDRFSAERPKGSFSTLEIQRTEQGDSAMYLCASSQSGGSTDTQYFGPGTRLTVL.

This chain connects TRBV28 to TRBJ2-7, with TRBD2 matching 12 bases. This CDR3 comprises 17 residues. Germline V gene lookup returns CDR1 MDHEN and CDR2 SYDVKM. J was trimmed by 7 bases and V by 11 bases; bases with no gene match: 21. The CDR3 sequence: CAGQQGALLAGGFEQYF. The CDR3 bases are TGTGCCGGGCAACAGGGGGCCTTGCTAGCGGGAGGGTTTGAGCAGTACTTC.

The genes are TRBV5-1 and TRBJ1-6; 9 bases align to TRBD1. This CDR3 spans 16 amino acids. Trimming took 3 bases from V and 3 from J; bases not matched to a gene: 4. Germline V lookup: CDR1 SGHRS, CDR2 YFSETQ. CDR3 bases: TGCGCCAGCAGCTCGACAGGGGGGAACTATAATTCACCCCTCCACTTT. This sequence encodes CASSSTGGNYNSPLHF.

The J gene is TRBJ2-1, the V gene TRBV5-1, with TRBD2 as a possible D gene (6 bases). CDR1 is SGHRS, CDR2 YFSETQ, per germline. With 3 bases removed from V and 5 bases from J, the gap between germline ends came to 12 bases. The CDR3 is 14 amino acids. Here the CDR3 reads CASSWTIVNNEQFF. DNA of the CDR3: TGCGCCAGCAGCTGGACTATTGTAAACAATGAGCAGTTCTTC.

V and J are TRBV5-4 and TRBJ1-1, with D possibly TRBD1 on 5 matching bases. The CDR3 spans 16 residues. Trimming took 3 bases from V and 1 from J, leaving 16 bases between them. The germline V gene encodes CDR1 SGHNT and CDR2 YYREEE (reference sequence). CDR3 in amino acids: CASSSGRGGTNTEAFF. The DNA for the CDR3 is TGTGCCAGCAGCTCAGGCCGGGGAGGGACGAACACTGAAGCTTTCTTT.

The chain is built from TRBV12-3 or TRBV12-4 and TRBJ2-4, with unresolved D. Trimming took 2 bases from V and 8 from J, leaving 10 bases between them. The CDR3 consists of 13 residues. The CDR3 DNA is TGTGCCAGCAGTTTACTCAGGATAGACATTCAGTACTTC. It is translated as CASSLLRIDIQYF.

The chain links TRBV5-1 to TRBJ1-3; tentatively, D is TRBD1 (6 bases). The length of the CDR3 is 15 residues. The germline V gene has CDR1 SGHRS and CDR2 YFSETQ. V lost 2 bases and J lost 3, with 12 bases in between. The CDR3 region has the DNA TGCGCCAGCAGCTTTGCGGGGGCTGATGGAAACACCATATATTTT. Translation gives CASSFAGADGNTIYF.

This chain joins TRBV18 and TRBJ1-1, with TRBD1 identical over 8 bases. CDR3 length: 17 amino acids. CDR1 and CDR2 from the germline V gene are KGHSH and LQKENI. V lost 6 bases and J lost 1; bases outside the gene matches: 13. Here the CDR3 reads CASSPSGQEPWNTEAFF. DNA for the CDR3: TGTGCCAGCTCCCCGTCGGGACAGGAGCCTTGGAACACTGAAGCTTTCTTT.

The V gene is TRBV19, the J gene TRBJ1-2, with D possibly being TRBD1 (5 bases). Germline CDR1 is LNHDA and CDR2 is SQIVND (reference sequence). CDR3 length: 12 residues. The V end was cut by 6 bases, the J end by 2 bases, with 7 bases between. CDR3 residues: CASRDSNYGYTF. In DNA, the CDR3 is TGTGCCAGTAGAGACAGCAACTATGGCTACACCTTC.

CDR3 region: CASSDRGNTGELFF. The CDR3 nucleotides are TGTGCCAGCAGCGACAGGGGGAACACCGGGGAGCTGTTTTTT. This sequence joins TRBV9 and TRBJ2-2, with 7 nucleotides matching TRBD1. CDR3 size: 14 residues. Germline V gives CDR1 SGDLS, CDR2 YYNGEE. Trimming cost V 3 bases and J 1 base; bases outside gene matches: 0.

The chain is built from TRBV5-4 and TRBJ2-7, with TRBD2 as a possible D gene (6 bases). Looked up from germline, CDR1 is SGHNT and CDR2 is YYREEE (reference sequence). The CDR3 runs 14 residues. Trimming stripped 4 bases from V and 1 base from J, with 12 bases between. The CDR3 sequence is CASSGDSKSYEQYF. The CDR3 nucleotides are TGTGCCAGCAGCGGGGACTCGAAATCCTACGAGCAGTACTTC.

This clone was observed a handful of times. The chain carries TRBV7-2 and TRBJ1-3; maybe TRBD1 (5 bases). Germline CDR1 reads SGHTA; CDR2 reads FQGNSA. The CDR3 has 14 amino acids. Trimming took 6 bases from V and 2 from J, leaving 11 bases between them. In DNA, the CDR3 is TGTGCCAGCAGGCCAGACAGAGCTGGAAACACCATATATTTT. Its translation: CASRPDRAGNTIYF.

The V call is TRBV5-5, the J call TRBJ2-5, with a weak D call TRBD1 (6 bases). V was pared by 0 bases and J by 2 bases, with 14 bases between. This CDR3 has 16 residues. Germline assignment: CDR1 SGHKS and CDR2 YYEKEE (reference sequence). Here the CDR3 DNA reads TGTGCCAGCAGCTTGGGGGTAGGCCAGGGGCAAGAGACCCAGTACTTC. This gives the protein CASSLGVGQGQETQYF.

About this clone itself: Mismatch with germline at one junction end may stem from a read error. The chain joins TRBV7-7 to TRBJ2-1; 10 bases match TRBD1. The germline gives CDR1 SSHAT, CDR2 FNYEAQ (reference sequence). The CDR3 loop spans 15 amino acids. The CDR3 reads CASSLDRGPANEQFF. The CDR3 DNA follows: TGTGCTAGCAGCTTAGACAGGGGGCCGGCTAATGAGCAGTTCTTC. Supplemented by reference TRBV7-7 and TRBJ2-1, the full variable domain reads GAGVSQSPRYKVTKRGQDVTLRCDPISSHATLYWYQQALGQGPEFLTYFNYEAQPDKSGLPSDRFSAERPEGSISTLTIQRTEQRDSAMYRCASSLDRGPANEQFFGPGTRLTVL.

The chain carries TRBV11-2 and TRBJ1-5, with TRBD1 matching over 7 bases. CDR3 length equals 15 residues. Losses at the gene ends were 3 bases for V and 7 bases for J; bases not matched to a gene: 9. Germline values: CDR1 SGHAT, CDR2 FQNNGV. This CDR3 is CASSFGAGGWQPQHF. In DNA, the CDR3 is TGTGCCAGCAGCTTCGGGGCAGGGGGTTGGCAGCCCCAGCATTTT.

The chain combines TRBV2 with TRBJ1-5, with 9 positions matching TRBD1. Trimming removed 4 bases from V and 3 bases from J; junction bases left unmatched: 1. This CDR3 comprises 14 residues. Germline V lookup: CDR1 SNHLY, CDR2 FYNNEI. As DNA, the CDR3 is TGTGCCAGCAGTGGGACAGGGGTCAATCAGCCCCAGCATTTT. Translated: CASSGTGVNQPQHF. The full variable domain, with the rest looked up from reference TRBV2 and TRBJ1-5, is EPEVTQTPSHQVTQMGQEVILRCVPISNHLYFYWYRQILGQKVEFLVSFYNNEISEKSEIFDDQFSVERPDGSNFTLKIRSTKLEDSAMYFCASSGTGVNQPQHFGDGTRLSIL.

The chain employs TRBV4-2 and TRBJ2-3, with 8 bases fitting TRBD1. The CDR3 is 15 amino acids. Trimming removed 1 base from V and 6 bases from J; junction bases left unmatched: 6. Germline loops: CDR1 LGHNA, CDR2 YNFKEQ. The CDR3 nucleotides read TGTGCCAGCAGCCAAGGTACCGGGGACAGGGATACGCAGTATTTT. Translation: CASSQGTGDRDTQYF.

The rearrangement uses TRBV28 and TRBJ2-7; TRBD1 might be the D (5 bases). Germline V gene lookup returns CDR1 MDHEN and CDR2 SYDVKM. V was shortened by 4 bases and J by 3 bases, with 16 bases between the two germline ends. The CDR3 totals 15 residues. For the CDR3, the DNA is TGTGCCAGCAGTTCACCACCAACAGGAGTCTACGAGCAGTACTTC. Amino acid sequence: CASSSPPTGVYEQYF.

This chain uses TRBV28 with TRBJ1-1; perhaps TRBD1 as D (5 bases). V lost 7 bases and J 1 base, leaving 13 bases between the germline ends. Germline CDR1 MDHEN, CDR2 SYDVKM. CDR3 length equals 14 residues. The CDR3 reads CASTLYTGNTEAFF. The CDR3 nucleotides read TGTGCCAGCACCTTATATACAGGGAACACTGAAGCTTTCTTT.

The chain has TRBV2 and TRBJ1-6; weak D call: TRBD1 (6 bases). Trimming shortened V by 11 bases and J by 7 bases, and 15 bases separated the two germline ends. Germline loops: CDR1 SNHLY, CDR2 FYNNEI. There are 13 residues in the CDR3. CDR3 nucleotide sequence: TGTGCCGGCCAGACAGGCGAGAATTCACCCCTCCACTTT. Its translation: CAGQTGENSPLHF.

The chain links TRBV19 to TRBJ2-7, with a weak D call TRBD1 (6 bases). This CDR3 has 14 amino acids. V was shortened by 6 bases and J by 4 bases, with 16 bases between the two germline ends. From germline, CDR1 is LNHDA and CDR2 SQIVND (reference sequence). Here the CDR3 reads CASSLTPGQYEQYF. DNA of the CDR3: TGTGCCAGTAGCTTAACCCCGGGACAATACGAGCAGTACTTC.